This is a list of T cell receptor beta chains from one sample in a study of blood T cell repertoires in COVID-19. The protocol was immunoSEQ multiplex PCR, while the TCRdb copy is restricted to in-frame clones and leaves out a portion. Of about 77,000 clones listed, 75% to 85% are singletons. The sample consisted of peripheral blood. The receptor set was obtained from a woman in her 70s with acute or convalescent COVID-19. Both conserved end residues are part of each CDR3. Fields, in order: clone size, V gene, CDR3 protein. Not all rows give a size; the values are once, few, many and, for expanded clones, a class.

clone_size: .; v_call: TRBV7-2; cdr3_aa: CASSQVGGLSQPQHF
clone_size: .; v_call: TRBV4-2; cdr3_aa: CASSQTETTHMDTQYF
clone_size: .; v_call: TRBV6-5; cdr3_aa: CASSLVRGTEAFF
clone_size: .; v_call: TRBV28; cdr3_aa: CASSLGTSGGRPQYF
clone_size: .; v_call: TRBV27; cdr3_aa: CASRAQGYGAQHF
clone_size: few; v_call: TRBV5-6; cdr3_aa: CASSGTTGSSYNEQFF
clone_size: .; v_call: TRBV6-2/TRBV6-3; cdr3_aa: CASSSDSFYGYTF
clone_size: few; v_call: TRBV2; cdr3_aa: CASRTGASYNSPLHF
clone_size: .; v_call: TRBV5-1; cdr3_aa: CASSSGVMNTEAFF
clone_size: .; v_call: TRBV6-5; cdr3_aa: CASSYLGQNYGYTF
clone_size: .; v_call: TRBV11-3; cdr3_aa: CASSFTRNIQYF
clone_size: .; v_call: TRBV5-6; cdr3_aa: CASSLWVLDSPLHF
clone_size: .; v_call: TRBV5-1; cdr3_aa: CATRPGGNYGYTF
clone_size: .; v_call: TRBV7-2; cdr3_aa: CASKGQPNTGELFF
clone_size: once; v_call: TRBV6-5; cdr3_aa: CASSYTGQGIYEQYF
clone_size: .; v_call: TRBV6-5; cdr3_aa: CAIPGGGYNEQFF
clone_size: .; v_call: TRBV27; cdr3_aa: CASRDSGGVTDTQYF
clone_size: few; v_call: TRBV4-1; cdr3_aa: CASSQDPHFTRTGGMNTEAFF
clone_size: few; v_call: TRBV28; cdr3_aa: CASISIRGGQPQHF
clone_size: few; v_call: TRBV5-1; cdr3_aa: CASSLAVQGQGGKLFF
clone_size: .; v_call: TRBV9; cdr3_aa: CASGGSNEQFF
clone_size: .; v_call: TRBV5-4; cdr3_aa: CASSRDRAFSGNTIYF
clone_size: .; v_call: TRBV29-1; cdr3_aa: CSVATGWRYGYTF
clone_size: .; v_call: TRBV6-6; cdr3_aa: CASSYSSGGTKLFF
clone_size: .; v_call: TRBV5-1; cdr3_aa: CASSLGRGEEKLFF
clone_size: .; v_call: TRBV6-5; cdr3_aa: CASSYQDNYGYTF
clone_size: .; v_call: TRBV11-2; cdr3_aa: CASSLEGYRVPNNEQFF
clone_size: .; v_call: TRBV9; cdr3_aa: CASSVGRLAKDDTQYF
clone_size: .; v_call: TRBV5-1; cdr3_aa: CASSLFGGGETQYF
clone_size: .; v_call: TRBV24-1; cdr3_aa: CATSAPRTGFTDTQYF
clone_size: .; v_call: TRBV4-2; cdr3_aa: CASSQDQSGVISGNTIYF
clone_size: .; v_call: TRBV7-9; cdr3_aa: CASSLGYLGDTNTGELFF
clone_size: .; v_call: TRBV9; cdr3_aa: CASSVGITPSLQYF
clone_size: .; v_call: TRBV11-3; cdr3_aa: CASSEADVADQPQHF
clone_size: .; v_call: TRBV5-1; cdr3_aa: CASSDRGGGYGYTF
clone_size: .; v_call: TRBV4-1; cdr3_aa: CASSHGQGPLSRGYTF
clone_size: few; v_call: TRBV2; cdr3_aa: CASMGQGETEAFF
clone_size: once; v_call: TRBV7-3; cdr3_aa: CASSAQGEGTEAFF
clone_size: .; v_call: TRBV29-1; cdr3_aa: CSVGAGGATNYGYTF
clone_size: .; v_call: TRBV7-6; cdr3_aa: CASSLAYSEAGRGNEQFF
clone_size: .; v_call: TRBV6-5; cdr3_aa: CASKRQGYGYTF
clone_size: .; v_call: TRBV5-4; cdr3_aa: CASSPGGSNYGYTF
clone_size: .; v_call: TRBV4-1; cdr3_aa: CASSLGDYSGELFF
clone_size: .; v_call: TRBV5-8; cdr3_aa: CASSLRPNSPLHF
clone_size: .; v_call: TRBV7-9; cdr3_aa: CASYFPDREYEYGYTF
clone_size: .; v_call: TRBV19; cdr3_aa: CASSIQIGNQPQHF
clone_size: once; v_call: TRBV7-8; cdr3_aa: CASSPRTVHTEAFF
clone_size: .; v_call: TRBV7-2; cdr3_aa: CASSLLQGYGYTF
clone_size: .; v_call: TRBV5-8; cdr3_aa: CASSLGDRENEKLFF
clone_size: .; v_call: TRBV6-5; cdr3_aa: CASSYSGDKDLFF
clone_size: .; v_call: TRBV18; cdr3_aa: CASSSLTGVSNYGYTF
clone_size: .; v_call: TRBV2; cdr3_aa: CASKDRGSGNTIYF
clone_size: .; v_call: TRBV11-2; cdr3_aa: CASSFGNKETQYF
clone_size: .; v_call: TRBV18; cdr3_aa: CASSPPDSPLHF
clone_size: .; v_call: TRBV3-1/TRBV3-2; cdr3_aa: CASSQDGGQQETQYF
clone_size: .; v_call: TRBV5-5; cdr3_aa: CASSPGPAETQYF
clone_size: .; v_call: TRBV5-1; cdr3_aa: CASSVSQGSTDTQYF
clone_size: .; v_call: TRBV5-4; cdr3_aa: CASSLGLAGSTDTQYF
clone_size: .; v_call: TRBV19; cdr3_aa: CASSPTANNEQFF